A selection of T cell receptor beta chains follows, all from one sample in a study of blood T cell repertoires in COVID-19. TCRdb's copy holds only in-frame clones and misses some; the assay was immunoSEQ multiplex PCR. The sample yields 350,000 to 400,000 clones, more than 70% seen once. Source material: PBMCs or T cells enriched from blood (not recorded which). These receptors were taken from a middle-aged man in a cohort exposed to, infected with or recovered from COVID-19 (not recorded which). Both conserved end residues are part of each CDR3. The D gene is left open where the match is weak. The listing skips clone size in some rows; elsewhere it reads once, few, many or a size class.

>TRBV5-4|TRBJ2-7|-|TRBD2
TGTGCCAGCAGCTTTACTAGCGGGAGGGCCTCCTACGAGCAGTACTTC
CASSFTSGRASYEQYF
>TRBV5-1|TRBJ1-2|-|TRBD1
TGCGCCAGCAGTCCTACGAGACAGGGTAGGAACTATGGCTACACCTTC
CASSPTRQGRNYGYTF
>TRBV6-2/TRBV6-3|TRBJ2-7|-|-
TGTGCCAGCAGTTACGTGCGTCTTCCTATTTCCTACGAGCAGTACTTC
CASSYVRLPISYEQYF
>TRBV5-1|TRBJ1-5|-|-
TGCGCCAGCAGCTTGGGGGGGAGGAATCAGCCCCAGCATTTT
CASSLGGRNQPQHF
>TRBV19|TRBJ2-1|-|TRBD2
TGTGCCAGTAGTATGGTTAAGCGGGAGGGGGGTGAGCAGTTCTTC
CASSMVKREGGEQFF
>TRBV3-1/TRBV3-2|TRBJ1-1|-|-
TGTGCCAGCAGCCATACAACTGAAGCTTTCTTT
CASSHTTEAFF
>TRBV29-1|TRBJ2-5|-|-
TGCAGCGTTGAAGTTGGGGGGGAGACCCAGTACTTC
CSVEVGGETQYF
>TRBV7-9|TRBJ1-2|-|-
TGTGCCAGCAGCACCAATACCTACAACTATGGCTACACCTTC
CASSTNTYNYGYTF
>TRBV5-5|TRBJ2-7|-|TRBD1
TGTGCCAGCAGCTTCTCCCGGGACAGGGTAAACGAGCAGTACTTC
CASSFSRDRVNEQYF
>TRBV3-1/TRBV3-2|TRBJ1-6|-|-
TGTGCCAGCAGCCCCCGACAGCAAAGTAATTCACCCCTCCACTTT
CASSPRQQSNSPLHF
>TRBV6-1|TRBJ2-1|-|TRBD2
TGTGCCAGCAGTGAATTGCTAGCGGGAGTGGGTAATGAGCAGTTCTTC
CASSELLAGVGNEQFF
>TRBV27|TRBJ2-7|-|TRBD2
TGTGCCAGCAGTTTGCTTCGCTCCGGGACTAGCGGGATCTACGAGCAGTACTTC
CASSLLRSGTSGIYEQYF
>TRBV21-1|TRBJ2-7|-|-
TGTGCCAGCCCGAAACCGGGACAGGCTACCTACGAGCAGTACTTC
CASPKPGQATYEQYF
>TRBV5-1|TRBJ1-3|-|-
TGCGCCAGCAGCTTGGGGGGGCCCTCTGGAAACACCATATATTTT
CASSLGGPSGNTIYF
>TRBV19|TRBJ1-2|once|TRBD1
TGTGCCAGTAGTCGAACAGGGGAGGCTAACTATGGCTACACCTTC
CASSRTGEANYGYTF
>TRBV7-2|TRBJ1-6|-|TRBD1
TGTGCCAGCAGCTTAGCCGCGACAGGGAGGTATAATTCACCCCTCCACTTT
CASSLAATGRYNSPLHF
>TRBV11-3|TRBJ2-4|-|-
TGTGCCAGCAGCTTGCAGGGGGGTAACATTCAGTACTTC
CASSLQGGNIQYF
>TRBV25-1|TRBJ1-1|-|-
TGTGCCAGCAGTGAATTGAGAGAGAACACTGAAGCTTTCTTT
CASSELRENTEAFF
>TRBV7-9|TRBJ2-1|-|TRBD2
TGTGCCAGCAGCTTGACTAGCGGGGCTAATGAGCAGTTCTTC
CASSLTSGANEQFF
>TRBV12-5|TRBJ2-7|-|-
TGTGCTAGTGGTTTGTCTCAGGGGCCGCAGTACTTC
CASGLSQGPQYF
>TRBV11-2|TRBJ2-7|-|-
TGTGCCAGCAGCGCCCTTTGGCGGGCGAACTACGAGCAGTACTTC
CASSALWRANYEQYF
>TRBV2|TRBJ1-3|-|-
TGTGCCAGTTTCGGTGCCTCTGGAAACACCATATATTTT
CASFGASGNTIYF
>TRBV7-8|TRBJ1-1|-|TRBD1
TGTGCCAGCAGCTTACAGGGGGCGGTGGTTGAAGCTTTCTTT
CASSLQGAVVEAFF
>TRBV28|TRBJ1-4|-|-
TGTGCCAGCAGTTTAGGGGGGGAACCCAATGAAAAACTGTTTTTT
CASSLGGEPNEKLFF
>TRBV28|TRBJ2-7|-|TRBD2
TGTGCCAGCAGTCCTAGCGGGAGGATCACCTACGAGCAGTACTTC
CASSPSGRITYEQYF
>TRBV2|TRBJ2-1|few|TRBD2
TGTGCCAGCAGTGAAGGGCGGGAGGGCCTACTTGAGCAGTTCTTC
CASSEGREGLLEQFF
>TRBV2|TRBJ1-1|-|-
TGTGCCAGCAGTTTAGACTCACGCACTGAAGCTTTCTTT
CASSLDSRTEAFF
>TRBV5-1|TRBJ1-1|-|TRBD1
TGCGCCAGCGGGAAAGATGGACAGGGGAGTACTGAAGCTTTCTTT
CASGKDGQGSTEAFF
>TRBV28|TRBJ2-1|-|-
TGTGCCAGCAGTTATAGATTTTTGGAGGGTTTCAGTTCCTCCTACAATGAGCAGTTCTTC
CASSYRFLEGFSSSYNEQFF
>TRBV7-9|TRBJ2-3|-|-
TGTGCCAGCAGCTCCCTCGAGGGCCCCAGCACAGATACGCAGTATTTT
CASSSLEGPSTDTQYF
>TRBV19|TRBJ1-1|-|-
TGTGCCAGTAGTATAGGGCAGGAGAACACTGAAGCTTTCTTT
CASSIGQENTEAFF
>TRBV11-2|TRBJ2-7|-|TRBD2
TGTGCCAGCAGCTTAGTTGGGACTAGCGGGAGGGCCGGGGACGAGCAGTACTTC
CASSLVGTSGRAGDEQYF
>TRBV2|TRBJ1-3|-|TRBD1
TGTGCCAGCAGCGCGACAGGGGAAGGAAACACCATATATTTT
CASSATGEGNTIYF
>TRBV5-5|TRBJ2-7|-|-
TGTGCCAGCAGCTTGCAGGGCCGGTACGAGCAGTACTTC
CASSLQGRYEQYF
>TRBV5-1|TRBJ2-3|-|TRBD2
TGCGCCAGCAGCTTGGAGGGAGGGCCTCGCACAGATACGCAGTATTTT
CASSLEGGPRTDTQYF
>TRBV29-1|TRBJ1-2|-|-
TGCAGCGTTGAAGAATGGTCGGTGAACTATGGCTACACCTTC
CSVEEWSVNYGYTF